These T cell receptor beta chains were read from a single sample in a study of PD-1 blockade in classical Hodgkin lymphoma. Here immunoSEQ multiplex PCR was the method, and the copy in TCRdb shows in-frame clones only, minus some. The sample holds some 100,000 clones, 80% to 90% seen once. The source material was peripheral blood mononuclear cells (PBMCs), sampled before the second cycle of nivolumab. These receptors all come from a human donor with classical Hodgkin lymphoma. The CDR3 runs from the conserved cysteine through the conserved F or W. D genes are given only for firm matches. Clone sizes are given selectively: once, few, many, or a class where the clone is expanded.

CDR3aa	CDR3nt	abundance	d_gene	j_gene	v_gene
CASSIRGALEKLFF	TGTGCCAGTAGTATACGAGGGGCACTGGAAAAACTGTTTTTT	.	.	TRBJ1-4	TRBV19
CASSFGHRNNDQPQHF	TGTGCCAGCAGCTTCGGGCATAGGAATAACGATCAGCCCCAGCATTTT	.	.	TRBJ1-5	TRBV7-9
CASSLSHNSPLHF	TGTGCCAGCAGTTTATCTCATAATTCACCCCTCCACTTT	many	.	TRBJ1-6	TRBV27
CATSRTPGGTEAFF	TGTGCCACCAGCAGGACCCCGGGGGGCACTGAAGCTTTCTTT	.	.	TRBJ1-1	TRBV15
CASSLAGDEKLFF	TGTGCCAGCAGCTTAGCCGGAGATGAAAAACTGTTTTTT	once	.	TRBJ1-4	TRBV7-6
CASSLINGQESPLHF	TGTGCCAGCAGCTTAATTAACGGACAGGAATCACCCCTCCACTTT	.	TRBD1	TRBJ1-6	TRBV7-3
CASGDSPRGTEAFF	TGTGCCAGCGGAGACAGCCCGAGAGGCACTGAAGCTTTCTTT	.	.	TRBJ1-1	TRBV9
CASSLVGTGVGKLFF	TGTGCCAGCAGCTTAGTGGGGACAGGGGTGGGAAAACTGTTTTTT	.	TRBD1	TRBJ1-4	TRBV11-2
CASSYLAGVYEQYF	TGTGCCAGCAGTTACTTGGCGGGGGTCTACGAGCAGTACTTC	.	TRBD2	TRBJ2-7	TRBV6-5
CASSLDGSNTGELFF	TGTGCCAGCAGCTTAGATGGTTCGAACACCGGGGAGCTGTTTTTT	.	.	TRBJ2-2	TRBV7-8
CASSPRGWGYTF	TGTGCCAGCAGCCCCAGGGGTTGGGGCTACACCTTC	.	.	TRBJ1-2	TRBV27
CASSSQSTGNTIYF	TGTGCCAGCAGTAGCCAATCAACTGGAAACACCATATATTTT	once	.	TRBJ1-3	TRBV27
CASSLAHYTYEQYF	TGTGCCAGCAGTTTAGCACACTATACCTACGAGCAGTACTTC	.	.	TRBJ2-7	TRBV28
CASSSGTGGTPLHF	TGTGCCAGCAGTTCTGGGACAGGGGGCACACCCCTCCACTTT	.	TRBD1	TRBJ1-6	TRBV27
CASSLSYGQTRSINYGYTF	TGTGCCAGCAGCTTGTCCTATGGACAGACCCGTAGCATTAACTATGGCTACACCTTC	once	.	TRBJ1-2	TRBV5-6
CASTPKAGGVWDEQFF	TGTGCCAGTACCCCCAAGGCCGGGGGGGTCTGGGATGAGCAGTTCTTC	.	TRBD2	TRBJ2-1	TRBV19
CASSPSGGGLTDTQYF	TGTGCCAGCAGCCCAAGCGGGGGGGGACTCACAGATACGCAGTATTTT	.	TRBD2	TRBJ2-3	TRBV7-9
CASSPPEIRGQPYGYTF	TGCGCCAGCAGCCCCCCCGAAATTCGGGGACAGCCCTATGGCTACACCTTC	once	TRBD1	TRBJ1-2	TRBV4-1
CASSLAVVAEAFF	TGCGCCAGCAGTCTGGCGGTTGTCGCTGAAGCTTTCTTT	.	.	TRBJ1-1	TRBV10-2
CASSYRGEERTQYF	TGTGCCAGCAGTTACCGGGGGGAAGAGAGGACCCAGTACTTC	.	TRBD2	TRBJ2-5	TRBV6-6
CASSPIRQGHNSPLHF	TGTGCCAGCAGCCCCATCAGACAGGGGCATAATTCACCCCTCCACTTT	.	TRBD1	TRBJ1-6	TRBV11-2
CASSISRPYNSPLHF	TGTGCCAGTAGTATCTCCAGGCCTTATAATTCACCCCTCCACTTT	.	.	TRBJ1-6	TRBV19
CASSPRQYNQPQHF	TGTGCCAGCAGTCCCCGGCAGTACAATCAGCCCCAGCATTTT	few	.	TRBJ1-5	TRBV2
CASSLGGPTKTVF	TGTGCCAGCAGCTTAGGTGGACCCACTAAAACGGTCTTC	.	.	TRBJ1-2	TRBV7-2
CSVYGLAGGVYEQYF	TGCAGCGTTTATGGACTAGCGGGGGGGGTCTACGAGCAGTACTTC	.	TRBD2	TRBJ2-7	TRBV29-1
CASSKPTLEKLFF	TGTGCCAGTAGTAAACCGACTCTGGAAAAACTGTTTTTT	.	.	TRBJ1-4	TRBV19
CASSDSTTGELFF	TGTGCCAGCAGTGACTCGACCACCGGGGAGCTGTTTTTT	.	.	TRBJ2-2	TRBV6-4
CASSTGTGRLETQYF	TGTGCCAGCAGCACCGGGACAGGGCGTTTGGAGACCCAGTACTTC	.	TRBD1	TRBJ2-5	TRBV9
CASSEFTGNYGYTF	TGTGCCAGCAGCGAGTTCACGGGAAACTATGGCTACACCTTC	.	.	TRBJ1-2	TRBV6-5
CASGPGQHHTGELFF	TGTGCTAGTGGCCCTGGGCAGCACCACACCGGGGAGCTGTTTTTT	.	.	TRBJ2-2	TRBV12-5
CASSPSGRTRENIQYF	TGTGCCAGCTCACCCTCCGGACGGACGCGGGAAAACATTCAGTACTTC	.	.	TRBJ2-4	TRBV18
CASTRPTDTQYF	TGTGCCAGCACCCGACCCACAGATACGCAGTATTTT	once	.	TRBJ2-3	TRBV2
CASSSQTSGGIEWYF	TGTGCCAGCAGCTCCCAGACTAGCGGGGGGATAGAGTGGTATTTT	.	TRBD2	TRBJ2-3	TRBV7-2
CASSPLVVETQYF	TGTGCCAGCAGCCCCCTGGTCGTAGAGACCCAGTACTTC	.	.	TRBJ2-5	TRBV5-6
CASSISLADPRGTGELFF	TGTGCCAGTAGTATATCCCTCGCGGACCCCCGAGGCACCGGGGAGCTGTTTTTT	.	.	TRBJ2-2	TRBV19
CASSPRASGGETQYF	TGTGCCAGCAGCCCCCGCGCCAGCGGGGGTGAGACCCAGTACTTC	.	TRBD2	TRBJ2-5	TRBV11-2
CASSLGRITYEQYF	TGTGCCAGCAGCTTGGGACGGATTACCTACGAGCAGTACTTC	.	.	TRBJ2-7	TRBV11-1
CASSELGSNEKLFF	TGTGCCAGCAGTGAATTGGGATCTAATGAAAAACTGTTTTTT	.	.	TRBJ1-4	TRBV6-1
CASSLVAGAGYEQYF	TGCGCCAGCAGCTTGGTGGCGGGGGCGGGATACGAGCAGTACTTC	.	.	TRBJ2-7	TRBV5-1
CASSQSSQTEAFF	TGCGCCAGCAGTCAATCAAGTCAGACTGAAGCTTTCTTT	.	.	TRBJ1-1	TRBV23-1
CAIGQGAYGYTF	TGTGCCATCGGACAGGGGGCCTATGGCTACACCTTC	.	TRBD1	TRBJ1-2	TRBV10-3
CASSPAGNQPQHF	TGTGCCAGCAGCCCCGCCGGCAATCAGCCCCAGCATTTT	.	.	TRBJ1-5	TRBV9
CSVEVRGNTIYF	TGCAGCGTTGAAGTTAGGGGAAACACCATATATTTT	.	.	TRBJ1-3	TRBV29-1
CASSPGRATDTQYF	TGTGCCAGCAGCCCGGGCAGGGCGACAGATACGCAGTATTTT	.	.	TRBJ2-3	TRBV11-3
CASTPYVANTGELFF	TGTGCCAGCACGCCCTACGTGGCGAACACCGGGGAGCTGTTTTTT	.	.	TRBJ2-2	TRBV6-5
CAWSVPHGYTF	TGTGCCTGGAGTGTACCTCATGGCTACACCTTC	.	.	TRBJ1-2	TRBV30
CASSTGSGANVLTF	TGTGCCAGCAGTACAGGGTCTGGGGCCAACGTCCTGACTTTC	.	.	TRBJ2-6	TRBV6-6
CASRGWDLSSYNEQFF	TGTGCCAGCAGGGGGTGGGACTTGAGCTCCTACAATGAGCAGTTCTTC	.	.	TRBJ2-1	TRBV7-8
CASSTTGNTEAFF	TGTGCCAGCAGTACGACAGGGAACACTGAAGCTTTCTTT	.	.	TRBJ1-1	TRBV6-6
CASSQPASGISYNEQFF	TGTGCCAGCAGCCAACCGGCTAGCGGGATTTCCTACAATGAGCAGTTCTTC	.	TRBD2	TRBJ2-1	TRBV9